The clone carrying this T cell receptor beta chain was observed at least ten times. The antigen remains undetermined. This specimen belongs to a study of early T cells in non-severe SARS-CoV-2 infection. General observations from the study: Private and CD4 specificities were missed by VDJdb matching, skewed to anti-spike CD8.

Unique molecular identifier tags were affixed to discrete cDNA molecules. TCRdb analysed the 5' RACE reads with MiXCR anew, one entry per CDR3 protein. The sample shows tens of thousands of distinct CDR3 sequences, about 2.7% of them seen only once. Sequencing was carried out using whole blood. The receptor comes from an adult who was a healthcare worker with PCR-confirmed SARS-CoV-2 infection or an uninfected control (not recorded which).

The CDR3 region is CASRQHEQGADTQYF. CDR3 sequence (DNA): TGCGCCAGCAGACAACATGAGCAGGGGGCAGATACGCAGTATTTT. V is TRBV5-1 and J is TRBJ2-3, with 7 positions matching TRBD1. The germline V gene encodes CDR1 SGHRS and CDR2 YFSETQ. Losses at the gene ends were 5 bases for V and 4 bases for J; bases not matched to a gene: 10. This CDR3 is 15 amino acids long.